This is a list of T cell receptor beta chains from one sample in a study of blood T cell repertoires in COVID-19. Libraries were prepared by immunoSEQ multiplex PCR; TCRdb keeps only in-frame clonotypes and omits some of them. There are 290,000 or so clones in the sample; 82% occur only once, and 5% lies in the top ten. Sequencing was performed on PBMCs or T cells enriched from blood (not recorded which). All receptors come from a man in his forties who had been exposed to COVID-19. Both conserved end residues are part of each CDR3. Fields, in order: clone size, V gene, J gene, D gene, CDR3 protein, CDR3 DNA. D genes are given only for firm matches. Clone size is shown for a subset of rows, as once, few, many or a class of expanded clone.

-	TRBV19	TRBJ2-1	-	CASSGQGRYNEQFF	TGTGCCAGTAGTGGTCAGGGTCGGTACAATGAGCAGTTCTTC
many	TRBV11-2	TRBJ1-2	TRBD1	CASSSTGPYGYTF	TGTGCCAGCAGCTCGACAGGGCCCTATGGCTACACCTTC
-	TRBV21-1	TRBJ2-1	-	CASSSPCRDRPNNEQFF	TGTGCCAGCAGCTCCCCTTGTAGGGACAGACCCAACAATGAGCAGTTCTTC
-	TRBV10-3	TRBJ2-3	-	CAISESSSLGQYF	TGTGCCATCAGTGAGTCGTCTAGCCTCGGGCAGTATTTT
few	TRBV7-9	TRBJ1-1	-	CASSLASVVAFF	TGTGCCAGCAGCTTAGCTTCGGTGGTAGCTTTCTTT
-	TRBV6-1	TRBJ2-2	TRBD1	CASSGGQGRRLGTGELFF	TGTGCCAGCAGTGGGGGACAGGGCCGACGGTTGGGAACCGGGGAGCTGTTTTTT
-	TRBV11-2	TRBJ2-1	-	CASSLSSGASGYNEQFF	TGTGCCAGCAGCTTATCCTCGGGGGCTAGCGGATACAATGAGCAGTTCTTC
-	TRBV7-2	TRBJ2-5	-	CASSLPRLGLETQYF	TGTGCCAGCAGCTTACCCAGACTAGGTCTAGAGACCCAGTACTTC
-	TRBV5-8	TRBJ1-5	-	CASSWSADSNQPQHF	TGTGCCAGCAGCTGGAGCGCAGATAGCAATCAGCCCCAGCATTTT
-	TRBV29-1	TRBJ1-2	TRBD1	CSVKQGHGYTF	TGCAGCGTCAAACAGGGGCATGGCTACACCTTC
-	TRBV3-1/TRBV3-2	TRBJ1-5	TRBD1	CASSQTAGGRQPQHF	TGTGCCAGCAGCCAGACGGCAGGGGGCCGTCAGCCCCAGCATTTT
once	TRBV25-1	TRBJ1-2	-	CASSDHGRRQGGYTF	TGTGCCAGCAGTGACCATGGGAGACGGCAGGGGGGCTACACCTTC
-	TRBV2	TRBJ1-3	-	CASIRRDSGNTIYF	TGTGCCAGCATCCGACGGGACTCTGGAAACACCATATATTTT
-	TRBV3-1/TRBV3-2	TRBJ2-1	-	CASSPYRGSSYNEQFF	TGTGCCAGCAGCCCTTATAGGGGGAGCTCCTACAATGAGCAGTTCTTC
many	TRBV10-2	TRBJ2-7	TRBD1	CASSQGGTGAYEQYF	TGCGCCAGCAGTCAAGGGGGGACAGGAGCATACGAGCAGTACTTC
-	TRBV11-2	TRBJ2-7	TRBD1	CASVSDRATYEQYF	TGTGCCAGCGTCAGTGACAGGGCAACCTACGAGCAGTACTTC
-	TRBV13	TRBJ2-7	TRBD2	CASSRGLVGYEQYF	TGTGCCAGCAGCCGGGGACTAGTCGGCTACGAGCAGTACTTC
-	TRBV18	TRBJ1-3	-	CASSGSSGNTIYF	TGTGCCAGCTCAGGCAGCTCTGGAAACACCATATATTTT
few	TRBV11-2	TRBJ1-1	TRBD1	CASSLTGGSNTEAFF	TGTGCCAGCAGCTTAACAGGGGGCTCGAACACTGAAGCTTTCTTT
few	TRBV12-3/TRBV12-4	TRBJ1-2	TRBD1	CASSISPGQPYTF	TGTGCCAGCAGTATCAGCCCGGGACAGCCCTACACCTTC
-	TRBV19	TRBJ1-6	-	CAASNNRNNSPLHF	TGTGCCGCCAGTAATAACCGAAATAATTCACCCCTCCACTTT
-	TRBV9	TRBJ1-5	TRBD1	CASSGGTAHQPQHF	TGTGCCAGCAGCGGAGGGACAGCACATCAGCCCCAGCATTTT
-	TRBV30	TRBJ1-4	-	CAWSTGLENEKLFF	TGTGCCTGGAGTACAGGGCTGGAAAATGAAAAACTGTTTTTT
-	TRBV14	TRBJ2-7	-	CASSQDRGALTYEQYF	TGTGCCAGCAGCCAAGATCGGGGGGCCTTGACCTACGAGCAGTACTTC
few	TRBV5-4	TRBJ1-5	TRBD1	CASSIQGDSQPQHF	TGTGCCAGCAGCATTCAGGGGGATAGTCAGCCCCAGCATTTT
-	TRBV6-5	TRBJ2-5	-	CACSRGETQYF	TGTGCCTGCAGTCGAGGAGAGACCCAGTACTTC
-	TRBV14	TRBJ2-7	-	CASSQDRSTGLDEQYF	TGTGCCAGCAGCCAAGATCGTAGTACAGGGCTGGACGAGCAGTACTTC
-	TRBV4-1	TRBJ2-3	-	CASSQGRGEDTQYF	TGCGCCAGCAGCCAAGGACGCGGGGAAGATACGCAGTATTTT
-	TRBV5-4	TRBJ2-7	TRBD2	CASSGRTSGSSEQYF	TGTGCCAGCAGCGGCCGGACTAGCGGGAGTTCCGAGCAGTACTTC
-	TRBV6-5	TRBJ2-7	TRBD1	CASSLGQGAYEQYF	TGTGCCAGCAGCTTGGGACAGGGGGCTTACGAGCAGTACTTC
-	TRBV30	TRBJ1-5	-	CAWSLGGGAKGPQHF	TGTGCCTGGAGTTTAGGTGGGGGGGCCAAGGGGCCCCAGCATTTT
-	TRBV30	TRBJ1-4	TRBD1	CAWSEGTGGEKLFF	TGTGCCTGGAGCGAAGGGACAGGGGGAGAAAAACTGTTTTTT
-	TRBV30	TRBJ2-7	-	CAWSVTSYEQYF	TGTGCCTGGAGTGTAACCAGCTACGAGCAGTACTTC